The entry below gives a single T cell receptor (beta chain) sequence along with its context. What it recognizes is unknown. This specimen belongs to a study of shared clonotypes between healthy human individuals. In the study overall: The donor group consisted of two women and a few men, aged 18 to 49.

Whole-study findings and limits: Non-shared clonotypes had lower generation probabilities than those shared by all four donors. Memory subsets generally showed lower estimated richness than naive subsets.

This CDR3 has 13 residues. Germline-derived CDR1 and CDR2 are MDHEN and SYDVKM. Between the trimmed V and J ends, which lost 3 bases and 6 bases, there was a span of 11 bases. Clones were sequenced by immunoSEQ multiplex PCR, and TCRdb holds only the in-frame ones, with some missing. This sample has 550,000 to 800,000 clones, with about 74% found just once. Sequenced material: memory CD4+ T cells sorted from blood. As to subset: CD45RA-negative fraction. The V call is TRBV28, the J call TRBJ1-2, with D tentatively TRBD1 (6 bases). This clonotype originated in a woman in her 30s in good health. For the CDR3, the DNA is TGTGCCAGCAGTTTTATCGGGACAAATGGCTACACCTTC. Protein product: CASSFIGTNGYTF.